The 21 T cell receptor beta chains reported below all come from one sample, sequenced in a study of blood T cell repertoires in COVID-19. Using immunoSEQ multiplex PCR, the repertoire was profiled, and TCRdb retains in-frame clones only, with some absent. The sample has 150,000 or so clones; around four fifths are singletons. The sequencing sample was made of peripheral blood. Receptors originate from a human donor in a cohort sampled during active COVID-19.

This clone appeared once. This chain joins TRBV5-1 and TRBJ2-7, with D hard to call. Germline V gives CDR1 SGHRS, CDR2 YFSETQ. The V end was cut by 2 bases, the J end by 0 bases, with 9 bases between. The CDR3 is made up of 14 amino acids. This CDR3 reads CASSFLRSSYEQYF. The CDR3 DNA is TGCGCCAGCAGCTTTCTCCGGAGCTCCTACGAGCAGTACTTC.

This chain uses TRBV25-1 with TRBJ1-6, with D perhaps TRBD1 (5 bases). Deletions cut 7 bases from V and 5 bases from J, with 12 bases between. This CDR3 spans 14 amino acids. Germline V CDR1 and CDR2: MGHDK, SYGVNS. Here the CDR3 DNA reads TGTGCCAGCAAACATTGGGGGGATAATTCACCCCTCCACTTT. This sequence encodes CASKHWGDNSPLHF.

The chain has TRBV3-1 (or the pseudogene TRBV3-2) and TRBJ1-4; weak D call: TRBD1 (6 bases). V dropped 1 base and J dropped 6 bases, with 15 bases sitting between them. This CDR3 is built from 16 residues. CDR1 and CDR2 (germline): LGHDT, YNNKEL (reference sequence). The CDR3: CASSQVGGGPYEKLFF. In nucleotides, the CDR3 is TGTGCCAGCAGCCAAGTCGGGGGGGGGCCTTATGAAAAACTGTTTTTT.

This clone was detected only once. The J gene is TRBJ2-3, the V gene TRBV12-3 or TRBV12-4; no definite D call. The CDR3 sequence is 12 residues long. The V end was cut by 4 bases, the J end by 3 bases, with 5 bases between. The CDR3 here is CASSSHTDTQYF. CDR3 nucleotide sequence: TGTGCCAGCAGTTCCCATACAGATACGCAGTATTTT.

The J gene is TRBJ1-1, the V gene TRBV9; 7 nucleotides agree with TRBD1. CDR1 and CDR2 (germline): SGDLS, YYNGEE. This CDR3 comprises 15 residues. The V gene end was trimmed by 0 bases and the J gene end by 5 bases; junction bases not matched to a gene: 7. The CDR3 coding sequence is TGTGCCAGCAGCGTAGGTTGGAGGGGGCCAACTGAAGCTTTCTTT. The encoded protein is CASSVGWRGPTEAFF.

This chain connects TRBV12-5 to TRBJ2-3; D possibly corresponds to TRBD1 (5 bases). This CDR3 has 17 residues. The germline V gene has CDR1 LGHNT and CDR2 FRNRAP. Trimming took 5 bases from V and 1 from J, leaving 19 bases between them. CDR3 bases: TGTGCTAGTGGTCCCCCGACGACAGTCCCAGGCACAGATACGCAGTATTTT. Translating it yields CASGPPTTVPGTDTQYF.

The rearrangement joins TRBV4-1 to TRBJ2-7; 11 bases align to TRBD2. CDR1 and CDR2 (germline): MGHRA, YSYEKL. Unmatched junction bases numbered 13, after V lost 7 bases and J lost 2 bases. CDR3 size: 17 residues. CDR3 DNA sequence: TGCGCCAGCACCAAAGATAGCGGGGGGGCCTTAACCTACGAGCAGTACTTC. Its translation is CASTKDSGGALTYEQYF.

This clone was found a few times. The rearrangement uses TRBV7-6 and TRBJ2-7; tentative D call: TRBD2 (7 bases). Trimming took 1 base from V and 7 from J, leaving 17 bases between them. CDR1 is SGHVS and CDR2 is FNYEAQ in the germline V gene. The CDR3 runs 15 residues. This chain's CDR3 is CASSLGPGGPGEQYF. DNA of the CDR3: TGTGCCAGCAGCTTAGGCCCCGGGGGGCCTGGGGAGCAGTACTTC.

CDR3 DNA sequence: TGTGCCAGCAGCCGAGCCGGGGTCTCAGGAAACACCATATATTTT. Its translation: CASSRAGVSGNTIYF. The chain employs TRBV7-9 and TRBJ1-3; D unresolved. Germline values: CDR1 SEHNR, CDR2 FQNEAQ (reference sequence). The length of the CDR3 is 15 residues. Trimming took off 5 bases at V and 4 bases at J, with 15 bases between the two ends.

The genes are TRBV5-1 and TRBJ2-7; D is perhaps TRBD1 (5 bases). From germline, CDR1 is SGHRS and CDR2 YFSETQ. This CDR3 has 15 amino acids. Trimming left V 1 base short and J 3 bases short, with 14 bases between. CDR3 residues: CASSLIPQGNYEQYF. CDR3 in DNA: TGCGCCAGCAGCTTGATCCCTCAGGGAAACTACGAGCAGTACTTC.

With respect to this clone: Other DNA sequences in the same sample also yield this CDR3. The chain recombines TRBV4-3 with TRBJ1-2; 9 bases are a match to TRBD1. This CDR3 is 13 amino acids long. With V trimmed by 3 bases and J by 8 bases, 4 bases remained unmatched. Germline loops: CDR1 LGHNA, CDR2 YSLEER. The CDR3, as DNA: TGCGCCAGCAGCCAGGACAGGGGTGGAGGCTACACCTTC. Its translation: CASSQDRGGGYTF.

The chain links TRBV27 to TRBJ1-6; 8 bases match TRBD1. V trimming: 0 bases; J trimming: 5 bases; junction bases outside the gene matches: 6. There are 17 residues in the CDR3. Germline values: CDR1 MNHEY, CDR2 SMNVEV (reference sequence). CDR3 amino acids: CASSLSRRGLDNSPLHF. Written as DNA, the CDR3 is TGTGCCAGCAGTTTATCTCGCAGGGGGCTAGATAATTCACCCCTCCACTTT.

A note on this clone: At the DNA level, this CDR3 is encoded by other sequences in the same sample as well. J is TRBJ1-5 and V is TRBV18; 7 nucleotides align to TRBD1. The germline gives CDR1 KGHSH, CDR2 LQKENI. CDR3 length: 15 residues. J lost 0 bases, V lost 5 bases, and 4 bases had no gene match. DNA for the CDR3: TGTGCCAGCTCAATTACAGGGGATAGCAATCAGCCCCAGCATTTT. This codes for CASSITGDSNQPQHF.

The V and J genes are TRBV5-4 and TRBJ2-2, with 9 bases that match TRBD2. The CDR3 has 16 amino acids. CDR1 and CDR2 from the germline V gene are SGHNT and YYREEE (reference sequence). V gave up 0 bases and J gave up 5 bases; unmatched junction bases: 5. The CDR3 nucleotides are TGTGCCAGCAGCTTGGGGCGGGGGGGCGGTACCGGGGAGCTGTTTTTT. This codes for CASSLGRGGGTGELFF.

The chain is built from TRBV14 and TRBJ2-4; the D gene is possibly TRBD2 (5 bases). V lost 3 bases, J lost 6 bases, and 6 bases lay in between. The CDR3 runs to 12 residues. CDR1 is SGHDN, CDR2 FVKESK, per germline. CDR3 DNA sequence: TGTGCCAGCAGCCAGGCGGGAAACATTCAGTACTTC. Translation gives CASSQAGNIQYF.

The genes are TRBV3-1 (or the pseudogene TRBV3-2) and TRBJ2-7, with TRBD2 matching 7 bases. V gave up 3 bases and J gave up 1 base; unmatched junction bases: 9. Per the germline V gene, CDR1 is LGHDT and CDR2 is YNNKEL (reference sequence). The CDR3 totals 16 residues. This chain's CDR3 is CASSHSELAASYEQYF. The CDR3 DNA reads TGTGCCAGCAGCCATTCCGAGCTAGCGGCTTCCTACGAGCAGTACTTC.

The chain couples TRBV3-1 (or the pseudogene TRBV3-2) to TRBJ1-1, with 7 bases aligning to TRBD1. Germline loops: CDR1 LGHDT, CDR2 YNNKEL (reference sequence). CDR3 length equals 17 residues. With V trimmed by 4 bases and J by 4 bases, 15 bases remained unmatched. For the CDR3, the DNA is TGTGCCAGCAGCCCATACAGGGGCTTAGGGGGAGTCACTGAAGCTTTCTTT. This codes for CASSPYRGLGGVTEAFF.

The table lists this clone with a few counts. The rearrangement joins TRBV18 to TRBJ2-7, with 7 bases matching TRBD1. V dropped 5 bases and J dropped 3; count of bases not matched to a gene: 4. CDR3 length: 13 residues. Germline V gives CDR1 KGHSH, CDR2 LQKENI. CDR3 amino acids: CASSWDRFYEQYF. The CDR3 DNA reads TGTGCCAGCTCATGGGACAGATTCTACGAGCAGTACTTC.

In DNA form, the CDR3 reads TGTGCCAGCAGTGGGCCCGGGACAGGCCCTAACTATGGCTACACCTTC. This gives the protein CASSGPGTGPNYGYTF. The V call is TRBV28, the J call TRBJ1-2, with 8 bases lining up with TRBD1. CDR3 length: 16 residues. J lost 0 bases, V lost 5 bases, and 8 bases had no gene match. Germline assignment: CDR1 MDHEN and CDR2 SYDVKM.

V is TRBV15 and J is TRBJ1-4, with 7 bases fitting TRBD1. Trimming cost V 5 bases and J 6 bases; bases outside gene matches: 9. Germline CDR1 and CDR2: LNHNV and YYDKDF (reference sequence). The CDR3 extends over 15 amino acids. The CDR3 DNA reads as TGTGCCACCAGCTCTTGGACCCAGGGGGATGAAAAACTGTTTTTT. Translated: CATSSWTQGDEKLFF.

The CDR3 DNA reads as TGTGCCAGCAGCTTAGGTAGAGGGCTCCAAGAGACCCAGTACTTC. Translated, it gives CASSLGRGLQETQYF. The chain recombines TRBV7-2 with TRBJ2-5, with D possibly matching TRBD2 (5 bases). V was trimmed by 1 base and J by 1 base, leaving 10 bases between them. CDR3 size: 15 residues. Germline values: CDR1 SGHTA, CDR2 FQGNSA. The variable domain in full, completed from reference TRBV7-2 and TRBJ2-5, reads GAGVSQSPSNKVTEKGKDVELRCDPISGHTALYWYRQSLGQGLEFLIYFQGNSAPDKSGLPSDRFSAERTGGSVSTLTIQRTQQEDSAVYLCASSLGRGLQETQYFGPGTRLLVL.